Listed below are T cell receptor beta chains from one sample, sequenced in a study of blood T cell repertoires in COVID-19. Sequencing was performed with immunoSEQ multiplex PCR; in TCRdb, only in-frame clones are kept and a portion is missing. This sample has around 270,000 clones, with roughly 88% found just once. Sequencing used PBMCs or T cells enriched from blood (not recorded which). These TCRs come from a woman aged 40 to 50 who had been exposed to COVID-19. Each CDR3 is given without its conserved first and last residue. Clone size is not always given. Where it is, it says once, few, many or a class for expanded clones.

abundance: NA; v_gene: TRBV28; j_gene: TRBJ1-1; CDR3aa: ASSLWVQGNTEAF
abundance: once; v_gene: TRBV24-1; j_gene: TRBJ2-1; CDR3aa: ATSESTGVSYNEQF
abundance: NA; v_gene: TRBV10-3; j_gene: TRBJ2-5; CDR3aa: AISQGSTQETQY
abundance: NA; v_gene: TRBV7-3; j_gene: TRBJ2-4; CDR3aa: ASSDGQVRNIQY
abundance: NA; v_gene: TRBV28; j_gene: TRBJ1-4; CDR3aa: ASSWLGDSNEKLF
abundance: NA; v_gene: TRBV4-1; j_gene: TRBJ1-1; CDR3aa: ASSQGPWARRTEAF
abundance: once; v_gene: TRBV18; j_gene: TRBJ2-3; CDR3aa: ASSRGPSYTDTQY
abundance: NA; v_gene: TRBV4-3; j_gene: TRBJ2-1; CDR3aa: ASSQGPSGTSHDEQF
abundance: NA; v_gene: TRBV25-1; j_gene: TRBJ1-4; CDR3aa: ASSENRGQDEKLF
abundance: NA; v_gene: TRBV25-1; j_gene: TRBJ2-1; CDR3aa: ASSELEGRGNEQF
abundance: NA; v_gene: TRBV11-3; j_gene: TRBJ2-2; CDR3aa: ASTPRFKTGELF
abundance: once; v_gene: TRBV5-4; j_gene: TRBJ1-2; CDR3aa: ASSLGPRLVGGYT
abundance: NA; v_gene: TRBV10-3; j_gene: TRBJ1-1; CDR3aa: AISRGQGNTEAF
abundance: NA; v_gene: TRBV7-9; j_gene: TRBJ1-2; CDR3aa: ASRARGNYGYT
abundance: few; v_gene: TRBV29-1; j_gene: TRBJ1-1; CDR3aa: SVAPGTGNTEAF
abundance: NA; v_gene: TRBV2; j_gene: TRBJ1-5; CDR3aa: ASRDRGRGNQPQH
abundance: NA; v_gene: TRBV7-2; j_gene: TRBJ2-7; CDR3aa: ASSLGDRSLLGSF
abundance: NA; v_gene: TRBV30; j_gene: TRBJ2-3; CDR3aa: AWRGRLAGGPGGQY
abundance: NA; v_gene: TRBV28; j_gene: TRBJ1-6; CDR3aa: ASSFKGVSYNSPLH
abundance: NA; v_gene: TRBV9; j_gene: TRBJ2-3; CDR3aa: ASSGQRGGRVDTQY
abundance: NA; v_gene: TRBV27; j_gene: TRBJ1-2; CDR3aa: ASSSDFYGYT
abundance: once; v_gene: TRBV5-1; j_gene: TRBJ1-4; CDR3aa: ASRQGGTNEKLF
abundance: few; v_gene: TRBV4-2; j_gene: TRBJ2-7; CDR3aa: ASSQSLAGDAYEQY
abundance: NA; v_gene: TRBV27; j_gene: TRBJ1-6; CDR3aa: ASRETGTGLNSPLH
abundance: NA; v_gene: TRBV11-3; j_gene: TRBJ1-1; CDR3aa: ASSSTGGQGKTEAF
abundance: NA; v_gene: TRBV7-9; j_gene: TRBJ1-6; CDR3aa: ASIRSIGGNMYNSPLH
abundance: NA; v_gene: TRBV4-2; j_gene: TRBJ1-1; CDR3aa: ASWDGTGGDEAF
abundance: NA; v_gene: TRBV9; j_gene: TRBJ1-3; CDR3aa: ASSPTGSSGNTIY
abundance: NA; v_gene: TRBV18; j_gene: TRBJ1-3; CDR3aa: ASSPQGKNTIY
abundance: once; v_gene: TRBV7-9; j_gene: TRBJ2-3; CDR3aa: ASSLVSTDTQY
abundance: NA; v_gene: TRBV4-3; j_gene: TRBJ1-6; CDR3aa: ASSQVQGAGSPLH
abundance: NA; v_gene: TRBV7-9; j_gene: TRBJ2-1; CDR3aa: ASSLVNGEQF
abundance: NA; v_gene: TRBV7-2; j_gene: TRBJ2-5; CDR3aa: ASSQLAGGETQY
abundance: few; v_gene: TRBV7-9; j_gene: TRBJ2-2; CDR3aa: ASSARRGGTGELF